What follows are 23 T cell receptor beta chains derived from one specimen sequenced in a study of T cells after yellow fever vaccination. Each CDR3 protein is one row after TCRdb ran MiXCR on the 5' RACE reads. This table holds some 32,000 distinct CDR3 sequences, about 4.6% found once. The sequences come from CD8+ T cells sorted from PBMCs, collected 5 days after the yellow fever booster vaccination. The receptors shown here come from a man aged 30 to 39 who received the YFV17D yellow fever vaccine.

This clonotype occurred many times. The chain employs TRBV7-9 and TRBJ2-1; D is unclear. CDR1 and CDR2 (germline): SEHNR, FQNEAQ (reference sequence). The CDR3 contains 12 residues. V was pared by 8 bases and J by 6 bases, with 11 bases between. The CDR3 region is CASSAGVNEQFF. CDR3 bases: TGTGCCAGCTCCGCCGGAGTCAATGAGCAGTTCTTC. The full variable domain, rest sourced from reference TRBV7-9 and TRBJ2-1, is DTGVSQNPRHKITKRGQNVTFRCDPISEHNRLYWYRQTLGQGPEFLTYFQNEAQLEKSRLLSDRFSAERPKGSFSTLEIQRTEQGDSAMYLCASSAGVNEQFFGPGTRLTVL.

This clonotype was seen at least ten times. This chain connects TRBV29-1 to TRBJ1-1; the D is unclear. The CDR3 contains 11 residues. The ends were cut back, 6 bases at V and 8 bases at J, with 13 bases in the middle. Germline lookup yields CDR1 SQVTM and CDR2 ANQGSEA. The CDR3: CSVLILGEAFF. The CDR3 region has the DNA TGCAGCGTGCTGATCCTGGGCGAAGCTTTCTTT. The variable domain in full, completed from reference TRBV29-1 and TRBJ1-1, reads SAVISQKPSRDICQRGTSLTIQCQVDSQVTMMFWYRQQPGQSLTLIATANQGSEATYESGFVIDKFPISRPNLTFSTLTVSNMSPEDSSIYLCSVLILGEAFFGQGTRLTVV.

The sample holds many counts of this clonotype. The chain recombines TRBV6-5 with TRBJ2-5; D is unresolved. The germline V gene has CDR1 MNHEY and CDR2 SVGAGI. This CDR3 spans 14 amino acids. V was shortened by 3 bases and J by 2 bases, with 10 bases between the two germline ends. The CDR3 DNA reads as TGTGCCAGCAGTTATTCGGTGTCACAAGAGACCCAGTACTTC. As protein: CASSYSVSQETQYF.

This clonotype came up many times. The rearrangement joins TRBV6-1 to TRBJ2-7; 7 positions match TRBD1. Looked up from germline, CDR1 is MNHNS and CDR2 is SASEGT. V trimming: 4 bases; J trimming: 5 bases; junction bases outside the gene matches: 5. The CDR3 totals 13 residues. CDR3 in DNA: TGTGCCAGCAGTGGACAGGGTCTCAACGAGCAGTACTTC. Protein: CASSGQGLNEQYF.

This clonotype appeared many times. This chain joins TRBV7-6 and TRBJ2-5, with 8 positions matching TRBD1. The CDR3 runs 15 residues. Germline assignment: CDR1 SGHVS and CDR2 FNYEAQ. J lost 1 base, V lost 4 bases, and 5 bases had no gene match. The CDR3 DNA reads TGTGCCAGCAGCTCCTCGACAGGGGCCCAAGAGACCCAGTACTTC. Amino acids: CASSSSTGAQETQYF.

Ten or more counts support this clonotype. The rearrangement links TRBV27 to TRBJ1-1, with D unresolved. This CDR3 is built from 14 residues. Trimming removed 4 bases from V and 0 bases from J, with 9 bases in between. Germline V gives CDR1 MNHEY, CDR2 SMNVEV (reference sequence). CDR3 coding DNA: TGTGCCAGCAGTTCGTACAGCATGAACACTGAAGCTTTCTTT. Protein sequence: CASSSYSMNTEAFF.

The table lists this clonotype with many counts. V is TRBV2 and J is TRBJ2-7, with TRBD2 matching over 10 bases. In germline, CDR1 is SNHLY, CDR2 FYNNEI. CDR3 length: 17 amino acids. After removal of 3 bases from V and 3 bases from J, the junction contained 11 bases not matched to a gene. The DNA of the CDR3 is TGTGCCAGCAGTGATGGGCCGAGCGGGAGGGCCCGCTACGAGCAGTACTTC. It codes for CASSDGPSGRARYEQYF.

This clonotype was recorded at least ten times. Compared with germline, one end of the junction differs, possibly owing to a read error. The V and J genes are TRBV20-1 and TRBJ2-1; the match to TRBD2 covers 9 bases. CDR3 length: 16 amino acids. Germline loops: CDR1 DFQATT, CDR2 SNEGSKA (reference sequence). The CDR3 DNA reads TGCTGTGCTAGAAAGAATGCGGGAGGGCCGATCAATGAGCAGTTCTTC. Translating gives CCARKNAGGPINEQFF.

This clonotype was observed many times. The gene calls are TRBV18 and TRBJ2-3; 7 positions match TRBD1. Germline V lookup: CDR1 KGHSH, CDR2 LQKENI. Trimming removed 1 base from V and 5 bases from J; junction bases left unmatched: 12. There are 17 residues in the CDR3. CDR3 in DNA: TGTGCCAGCTCACCACTGGATCGACAGGGATCTCTAGATACGCAGTATTTT. This gives the protein CASSPLDRQGSLDTQYF.

This clonotype was found many times. This chain connects TRBV12-1 to TRBJ2-7; the D call TRBD1 from the table was never checked on the DNA. TRBV12-1 is flagged as a pseudogene. The CDR3 totals 17 residues. The CDR3 DNA follows: TGTGCCAGCAGCTTTGTTCCCGGGACAAAAGGCGGCTACGAGCAGTACTTC. It codes for CASSFVPGTKGGYEQYF.

This clonotype was seen at least ten times. The chain carries TRBV9 and TRBJ1-4, with D perhaps TRBD1 (5 bases). The V end was cut by 0 bases, the J end by 6 bases, with 9 bases between. The germline V gene encodes CDR1 SGDLS and CDR2 YYNGEE. The CDR3 runs to 14 residues. The CDR3: CASSVGGADEKLFF. The CDR3 coding sequence is TGTGCCAGCAGCGTAGGAGGGGCGGATGAAAAACTGTTTTTT.

This clonotype was detected many times. The chain couples TRBV4-3 to TRBJ2-5, with a tentative D call TRBD2 (6 bases). The CDR3 runs to 15 residues. Germline V gives CDR1 LGHNA, CDR2 YSLEER. V lost 8 bases, J lost 5 bases, and 21 bases lay in between. The CDR3 sequence: CASGLGRSPGETQYF. CDR3 DNA sequence: TGCGCCAGCGGCCTAGGGAGGTCCCCGGGGGAGACCCAGTACTTC.

At least ten counts were recorded for this clonotype. The V gene is TRBV4-3, the J gene TRBJ2-7; tentative D call: TRBD2 (7 bases). Trimming took 0 bases from V and 3 from J, leaving 15 bases between them. Germline CDR1 is LGHNA and CDR2 is YSLEER. The CDR3 has 16 amino acids. CDR3 sequence: CASSQDRGGGFYEQYF. The CDR3 nucleotides are TGCGCCAGCAGCCAAGATCGAGGGGGGGGATTCTACGAGCAGTACTTC.

Ten or more counts support this clonotype. This chain uses TRBV7-9 with TRBJ2-3; D remains ambiguous. This CDR3 contains 14 residues. Trimming stripped 3 bases from V and 5 bases from J, with 12 bases between. Per germline, CDR1 SEHNR and CDR2 FQNEAQ (reference sequence). The CDR3 DNA sequence: TGTGCCAGCAGCTTTGATGAGAGGTTAGATACGCAGTATTTT. It encodes CASSFDERLDTQYF.

The table lists this clonotype with many counts. V gene TRBV5-1 combines with J gene TRBJ2-7, with TRBD2 matching 8 bases. The CDR3 contains 13 residues. Germline V gives CDR1 SGHRS, CDR2 YFSETQ. V shed 4 bases and J 2 bases; nucleotides not matched to a gene: 2. The CDR3 loop is CASSTGLAYEQYF. CDR3 nucleotide sequence: TGCGCCAGCAGCACGGGACTAGCCTACGAGCAGTACTTC.

This clonotype was picked up many times. This chain links TRBV29-1 with TRBJ2-7, with TRBD1 as a possible D gene (6 bases). This CDR3 region has 14 residues. Germline loops: CDR1 SQVTM, CDR2 ANQGSEA. The V and J ends lost 6 bases and 9 bases respectively, with 24 bases between them. This CDR3 is CSVDGMGAGRGQYF. CDR3 coding DNA: TGCAGCGTGGACGGTATGGGGGCAGGCCGGGGGCAGTACTTC.

This clonotype was counted many times. The chain is built from TRBV15 and TRBJ2-1, with D uncertain. There are 17 residues in the CDR3. V lost 5 bases to trimming and J lost 6 bases, with 23 bases between them. CDR1 is LNHNV and CDR2 is YYDKDF in the germline V gene (reference sequence). The CDR3 here is CATSGSRAPGPLNEQFF. The CDR3 DNA sequence: TGTGCCACCAGCGGAAGCAGAGCCCCCGGGCCCCTCAATGAGCAGTTCTTC.

This clonotype was detected ten times or more. The rearrangement links TRBV28 to TRBJ2-1; 10 bases align to TRBD2. The CDR3 contains 16 residues. CDR1 and CDR2 (germline): MDHEN, SYDVKM. V gave up 4 bases and J gave up 4 bases; unmatched junction bases: 7. The CDR3 protein is CASSYRGLAVYNEQFF. The CDR3 coding sequence is TGTGCCAGCAGTTACCGAGGACTAGCGGTTTACAATGAGCAGTTCTTC. Complete variable domain (other parts from reference TRBV28 and TRBJ2-1): DVKVTQSSRYLVKRTGEKVFLECVQDMDHENMFWYRQDPGLGLRLIYFSYDVKMKEKGDIPEGYSVSREKKERFSLILESASTNQTSMYLCASSYRGLAVYNEQFFGPGTRLTVL.

This clonotype appeared many times. This sequence joins TRBV19 and TRBJ1-1; perhaps TRBD1 as D (6 bases). Looked up from germline, CDR1 is LNHDA and CDR2 is SQIVND (reference sequence). The CDR3 sequence is 14 residues long. V was clipped by 8 bases and J by 2 bases, with 15 bases between them. This CDR3 reads CASSFGTTNTEAFF. The CDR3 nucleotides are TGTGCCAGTTCTTTCGGGACAACCAACACTGAAGCTTTCTTT.

This clonotype was counted many times. The chain joins TRBV5-4 to TRBJ2-7; unclear D gene. CDR3 length: 12 amino acids. The V gene lost 4 bases and the J gene lost 4 bases, with 9 bases spanning the gap. The V gene's germline CDR1 is SGHNT and CDR2 YYREEE (reference sequence). CDR3 amino acids: CASSDLGYEQYF. In DNA, the CDR3 is TGTGCCAGCAGCGACCTGGGATACGAGCAGTACTTC.

At least ten counts were recorded for this clonotype. This chain links TRBV5-6 with TRBJ2-7; TRBD1 or TRBD2 may be the D gene (5 bases each). This CDR3 is built from 14 residues. V lost 2 bases and J 1 base, leaving 10 bases between the germline ends. The germline V gene encodes CDR1 SGHDT and CDR2 YYEEEE. The DNA of the CDR3 is TGTGCCAGCAGCTTCTGGGGGAGTTCCTACGAGCAGTACTTC. It codes for CASSFWGSSYEQYF. Filled out from reference TRBV5-6 and TRBJ2-7, the complete variable domain reads DAGVTQSPTHLIKTRGQQVTLRCSPKSGHDTVSWYQQALGQGPQFIFQYYEEEERQRGNFPDRFSGHQFPNYSSELNVNALLLGDSALYLCASSFWGSSYEQYFGPGTRLTVT.

This clonotype was detected many times. The chain uses TRBV12-3 or TRBV12-4 and TRBJ2-7; 7 nucleotides line up with TRBD1. The CDR3 extends over 14 amino acids. V lost 6 bases and J lost 3; bases outside the gene matches: 8. In DNA form, the CDR3 reads TGTGCCAGCAGCCCCAGGGACAGCAACTACGAGCAGTACTTC. Protein product: CASSPRDSNYEQYF.

This clonotype was seen repeatedly, ten times or more. The chain carries TRBV20-1 and TRBJ2-7, with D tentatively TRBD1 (6 bases). Germline loops: CDR1 DFQATT, CDR2 SNEGSKA (reference sequence). V lost 1 base to trimming and J lost 3 bases, with 7 bases between them. This CDR3 has 12 amino acids. This chain's CDR3 is CSARVGGYEQYF. DNA of the CDR3: TGCAGTGCTAGAGTAGGGGGCTACGAGCAGTACTTC.